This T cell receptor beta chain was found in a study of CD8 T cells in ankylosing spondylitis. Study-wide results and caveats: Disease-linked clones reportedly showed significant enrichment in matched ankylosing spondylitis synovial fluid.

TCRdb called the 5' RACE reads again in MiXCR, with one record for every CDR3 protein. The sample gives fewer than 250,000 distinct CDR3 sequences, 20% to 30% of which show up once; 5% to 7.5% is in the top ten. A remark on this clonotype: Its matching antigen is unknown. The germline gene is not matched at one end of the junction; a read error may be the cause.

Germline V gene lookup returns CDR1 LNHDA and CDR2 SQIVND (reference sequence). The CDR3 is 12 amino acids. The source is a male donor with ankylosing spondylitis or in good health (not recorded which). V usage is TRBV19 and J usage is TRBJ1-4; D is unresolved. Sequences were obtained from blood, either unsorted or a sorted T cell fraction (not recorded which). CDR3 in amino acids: CASRPGNGKLFF. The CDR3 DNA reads TGTGCCAGTAGGCCTGGAAATGGAAAACTGTTTTTT.